A single sample gave rise to the 3 T cell receptor beta chains below, sequenced in a study of beta chain features in type 1 diabetes. Antigen specificity for these receptors is unknown. Every isolated RNA sample was fully reverse transcribed, so sequencing captured expressed TCRB transcripts. Clones were read by immunoSEQ multiplex PCR, and TCRdb kept only the in-frame ones, dropping some. This sample yields around 280,000 clones, of which 15% are seen a single time; roughly 0.015% belongs to the top ten. The study's findings and limits: All four CD4+ subsets from Type 1 diabetes patients carried moderately but significantly shorter TCRB CDR3s.

The source material was naive CD4+ T cells from blood. The receptor source for this set is a young man with type 1 diabetes.

The rearrangement joins TRBV18 to TRBJ2-4; D is possibly TRBD1 (5 bases). The CDR3 has 16 amino acids. Germline CDR1 reads KGHSH; CDR2 reads LQKENI. Trimming pared 1 base from V and 0 bases from J, leaving 10 bases between. DNA for the CDR3: TGTGCCAGCTCACCACAGGGGTCCCTAGCCAAAAACATTCAGTACTTC. It encodes CASSPQGSLAKNIQYF. Complete variable domain (other parts from reference TRBV18 and TRBJ2-4): NAGVMQNPRHLVRRRGQEARLRCSPMKGHSHVYWYRQLPEEGLKFMVYLQKENIIDESGMPKERFSAEFPKEGPSILRIQQVVRGDSAAYFCASSPQGSLAKNIQYFGAGTRLSVL.

The rearrangement joins TRBV5-4 to TRBJ1-2; 7 bases line up with TRBD1. The CDR3 length is 13 residues. CDR1 is SGHNT and CDR2 is YYREEE in the germline V gene (reference sequence). V shed 5 bases, J shed 3 bases, and the junction held 4 bases outside the gene matches. The CDR3 DNA reads TGTGCCAGCAGGTACGACAGGGACTATGGCTACACCTTC. Translation: CASRYDRDYGYTF.

The chain joins TRBV28 to TRBJ2-1; 8 bases match TRBD1. Germline V gene sequence: CDR1 MDHEN, CDR2 SYDVKM. V gave up 8 bases and J gave up 8 bases; unmatched junction bases: 11. This CDR3 contains 14 residues. CDR3 loop: CASGGTGGYYEQFF. CDR3 in DNA: TGTGCCAGCGGTGGAACAGGGGGGTACTATGAGCAGTTCTTC.